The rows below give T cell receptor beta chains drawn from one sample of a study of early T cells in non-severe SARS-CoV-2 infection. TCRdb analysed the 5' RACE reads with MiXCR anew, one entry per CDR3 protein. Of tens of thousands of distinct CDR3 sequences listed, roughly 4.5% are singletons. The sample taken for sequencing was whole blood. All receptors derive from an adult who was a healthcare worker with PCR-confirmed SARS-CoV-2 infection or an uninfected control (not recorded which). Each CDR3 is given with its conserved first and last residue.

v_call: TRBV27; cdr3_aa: CASSFKGLETQYF
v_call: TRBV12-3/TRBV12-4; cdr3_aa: CASSLGQGVIETQYF
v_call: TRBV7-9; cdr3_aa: CASSLRQDYEQYF
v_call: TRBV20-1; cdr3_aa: CSARAERGGSDTQYF
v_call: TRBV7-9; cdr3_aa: CASSSMSGVTGELFF
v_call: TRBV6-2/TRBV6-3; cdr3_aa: CASSYAGSTTEAFF
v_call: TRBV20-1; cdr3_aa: CSARVRLGQGANQPQHF
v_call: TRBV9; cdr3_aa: CASSPSGEADTQYF
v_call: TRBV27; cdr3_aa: CASSLRRGGTDTQYF
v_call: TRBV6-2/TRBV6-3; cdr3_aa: CASSSPGLPYEQYF
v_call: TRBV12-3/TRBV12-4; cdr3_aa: CASTIFARTGVTGELFF
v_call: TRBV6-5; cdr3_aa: CASSSGSSTDTQYF
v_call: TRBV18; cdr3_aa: CASSPSSGPNTEAFF
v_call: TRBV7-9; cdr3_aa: CASSPLVGNEQFF
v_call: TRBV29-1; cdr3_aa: CSVTSGGTNTGELFF
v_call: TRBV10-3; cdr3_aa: CAISGTAQETQYF
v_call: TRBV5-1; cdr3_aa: CASSPRNFGYGYTF
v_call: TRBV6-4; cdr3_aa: CASSPQASALGEQFF
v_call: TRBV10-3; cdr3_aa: CAISELALSSYEQYF
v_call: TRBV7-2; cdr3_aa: CASSRQTQETQYF
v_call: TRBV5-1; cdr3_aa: CASSLEGGVHTQYF
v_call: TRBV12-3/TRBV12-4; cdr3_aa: CASSPRTGTYEQYF